This TCR beta chain originates from a study of beta chain features in type 1 diabetes. The wider study: Summed over all samples, the examined sorted cells came to 95 million to 130 million.

Via CD45RO/CCR7/CD25/CD127/CD95/CD27, cells of the CD4+ naive, central memory, regulatory and stem cell-like memory subsets were sorted. With 8 bases removed from V and 4 bases from J, the gap between germline ends came to 21 bases. Germline CDR1 SNHLY, CDR2 FYNNEI. There are 15 residues in the CDR3. Since all of the isolated RNA was reverse transcribed, expressed TCRB transcripts were what got sequenced. Method: immunoSEQ multiplex PCR; TCRdb's copy keeps in-frame clones and lacks some. The profile covers approximately 150,000 clones, with around 63% appearing a single time and approximately 0.09% taken by the ten largest. A note on this clone: Its antigen is unidentified.

Study-wide findings and caveats: Patients with Type 1 diabetes showed moderately but significantly shorter TCRB CDR3s in all four CD4+ subsets. The similarity of naive, central memory and Treg TCRB repertoires appeared greater among patients than among healthy donors. Any PCR bias toward short templates would affect both groups alike.

This receptor was taken from a man between 25 and 39 years old with type 1 diabetes. Sequencing was done on a sample of naive CD4+ T cells from blood. J is TRBJ2-7 and V is TRBV2; possible D gene TRBD2, 5 bases. CDR3 coding DNA: TGTGCCAGCCATATACCCGGAGAAGGGAGTTACGAGCAGTACTTC. Protein product: CASHIPGEGSYEQYF.